The present entry profiles one T cell receptor (beta chain) with its context. V was trimmed by 7 bases and J by 3 bases, leaving 13 bases between them. Germline CDR1 SGDLS, CDR2 YYNGEE. The CDR3 spans 13 residues. Profiled with immunoSEQ multiplex PCR; TCRdb holds only in-frame clones, not every one. The table shows roughly 120,000 clones, with around nine tenths occurring only once. The data were obtained in a study of PD-1 blockade in mismatch repair-deficient tumors. The V call is TRBV9, the J call TRBJ1-2; a weak D match, TRBD1 (5 bases). Sequencing used peripheral blood, obtained approximately 70 weeks after starting pembrolizumab. This sequence originates from an adult with mismatch repair-deficient cancer. The CDR3 sequence is CASQRAGDYGYTF. The DNA for the CDR3 is TGTGCCAGCCAACGGGCGGGGGACTATGGCTACACCTTC.